These 10 T cell receptor beta chains were sequenced from one sample in a study of blood T cells in healthy people across ages. Then a second PCR, running roughly 6 to 12 cycles, was carried out with a sample-barcoded 5' primer and a J-beta primer mix. TCRdb ran MiXCR on the 5' RACE reads and lists one entry per CDR3 protein. The sample lists hundreds of thousands of distinct CDR3 sequences, more than 20% occurring once. The sample also formed part of further work on T cells of mothers and their children.

The material sequenced was blood. The receptors derive from a boy younger than 18 in good health.

The chain employs TRBV4-3 and TRBJ2-7; D could derive from TRBD1 or TRBD2 (7 bases each). CDR3 length: 15 residues. V was clipped by 5 bases and J by 4 bases, with 18 bases between them. Germline V gene sequence: CDR1 LGHNA, CDR2 YSLEER. CDR3 loop: CASSFDRAGDYEQYF. As DNA, the CDR3 is TGCGCCAGCAGCTTTGACAGGGCGGGAGATTACGAGCAGTACTTC.

This clonotype was detected a few times. This chain links TRBV7-2 with TRBJ2-5; D gene uncertain. The J call may not be correct, given that the DNA end is closer to TRBJ2-1. Germline V gene sequence: CDR1 SGHTA, CDR2 FQGNSA. The length of the CDR3 is 13 residues. CDR3 sequence (DNA): TGTGCCAGCAGCCACGGGCGGTACAATGAGCAGTTCTTC. Translating it yields CASSHGRYNEQFF.

There are a few counts of this clonotype. The CDR3 protein is CASSKRRGSNQPQHF. The CDR3 DNA sequence: TGTGCCAGCAGCAAAAGACGGGGCTCGAATCAGCCCCAGCATTTT. V and J are TRBV7-2 and TRBJ1-5, with a possible D match to TRBD1 (5 bases). This CDR3 spans 15 amino acids. In germline, CDR1 is SGHTA, CDR2 FQGNSA. V was pared by 5 bases and J by 4 bases, with 15 bases between.

This clonotype occurred a few times. V usage is TRBV11-2 and J usage is TRBJ2-5; D unclear. The ends were cut back, 11 bases at V and 0 bases at J, with 13 bases in the middle. The CDR3 contains 13 residues. Germline CDR1 and CDR2: SGHAT and FQNNGV. This CDR3 is CAGSVWNQETQYF. CDR3 coding DNA: TGTGCCGGAAGTGTTTGGAACCAAGAGACCCAGTACTTC.

The table lists this clonotype with a few counts. This chain joins TRBV27 and TRBJ2-3; 10 nucleotides agree with TRBD1. V shed 5 bases and J 5 bases; nucleotides not matched to a gene: 7. CDR1 and CDR2 from the germline V gene are MNHEY and SMNVEV (reference sequence). The CDR3 has 15 amino acids. CDR3 residues: CASSARDRGQDTQYF. The CDR3, as DNA: TGTGCCAGCAGTGCGCGAGACAGGGGGCAAGATACGCAGTATTTT.

The chain carries TRBV5-1 and TRBJ1-1; 7 positions match TRBD1. Germline CDR1 SGHRS, CDR2 YFSETQ. The CDR3 contains 14 residues. Germline trimming cut 4 bases from V and 4 bases from J; bases unmatched to any gene: 7. The CDR3 loop is CASSLWTGATEAFF. The CDR3 DNA follows: TGCGCCAGCAGCCTATGGACAGGAGCCACTGAAGCTTTCTTT.

This clonotype has just one count. This chain joins TRBV20-1 and TRBJ1-3; D possibly corresponds to TRBD1 (6 bases). Trimming removed 5 bases at V and 1 base at J, with 24 bases between. CDR3 length equals 18 residues. Per the germline V gene, CDR1 is DFQATT and CDR2 is SNEGSKA (reference sequence). CDR3 amino acids: CSAPSQQKDRISGNTIYF. In nucleotides, the CDR3 is TGCAGTGCTCCCTCCCAGCAGAAAGACAGGATATCTGGAAACACCATATATTTT.

This clonotype was counted between two and nine times. The CDR3 protein is CASTPWGSSYNEQFF. CDR3 coding DNA: TGTGCCAGCACCCCTTGGGGTAGCTCCTACAATGAGCAGTTCTTC. The chain combines TRBV6-6 with TRBJ2-1; D is unresolved. Germline CDR1 is MNHNY and CDR2 is SVGAGI (reference sequence). Trimming left V 7 bases short and J 0 bases short, with 13 bases between. CDR3 length: 15 residues.

The rearrangement joins TRBV4-2 to TRBJ1-4; no reliable D call. CDR3 length: 16 residues. V lost 0 bases and J lost 3, with 11 bases in between. From germline, CDR1 is LGHNA and CDR2 YNFKEQ. The CDR3 reads CASSQDRARANEKLFF. CDR3 nucleotide sequence: TGTGCCAGCAGCCAAGACCGGGCGCGGGCTAATGAAAAACTGTTTTTT.

This clonotype was seen a few times. The J gene is TRBJ2-2, the V gene TRBV7-3; unclear D gene. The V end was cut by 5 bases, the J end by 5 bases, with 9 bases between. Germline V gives CDR1 SGHTA, CDR2 FQGTGA. This CDR3 is 13 amino acids long. Here the CDR3 DNA reads TGTGCCAGCAGCCAACTACGGACCGGGGAGCTGTTTTTT. This codes for CASSQLRTGELFF.